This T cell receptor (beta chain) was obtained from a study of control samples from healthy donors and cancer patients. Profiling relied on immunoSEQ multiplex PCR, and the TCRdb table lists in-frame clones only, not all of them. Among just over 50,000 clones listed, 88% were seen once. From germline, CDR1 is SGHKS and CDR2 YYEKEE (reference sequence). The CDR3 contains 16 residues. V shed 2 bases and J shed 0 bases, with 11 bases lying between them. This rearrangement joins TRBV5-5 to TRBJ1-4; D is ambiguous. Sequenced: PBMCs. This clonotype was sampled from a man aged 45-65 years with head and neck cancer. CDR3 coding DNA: TGTGCCAGCAGCTTTTTGGCCAGCACAACTAATGAAAAACTGTTTTTT. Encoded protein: CASSFLASTTNEKLFF.